The 27 T cell receptor beta chains below all came from one sample that was sequenced in a study of early T cells in non-severe SARS-CoV-2 infection. TCRdb redid the calling of the 5' RACE reads with MiXCR, one entry per CDR3 protein. The sample lists around 60,000 distinct CDR3 sequences; approximately 11% were seen once. Sample: whole blood. The source is an adult who was a healthcare worker with PCR-confirmed SARS-CoV-2 infection or an uninfected control (not recorded which).

This clonotype was seen only a few times. This chain joins TRBV12-3 or TRBV12-4 and TRBJ1-2; 9 bases map to TRBD1. With V trimmed by 4 bases and J by 6 bases, 6 bases remained unmatched. The CDR3 extends over 14 amino acids. The DNA for the CDR3 is TGTGCCAGCAGTTCCCGGGACAGGGCCGATGGCTACACCTTC. It is translated as CASSSRDRADGYTF.

This clonotype was detected ten times or more. This sequence joins TRBV7-9 and TRBJ2-7, with D tentatively TRBD1 or TRBD2 (5 bases each). V lost 3 bases, J lost 7 bases, and 13 bases lay in between. This CDR3 contains 13 residues. The V gene's germline CDR1 is SEHNR and CDR2 FQNEAQ (reference sequence). CDR3: CASSFDRSGEQYF. The CDR3 nucleotides are TGTGCCAGCAGCTTCGACAGATCGGGGGAGCAGTACTTC.

This clonotype was counted only a few times. The V call is TRBV13, the J call TRBJ1-1, with 10 bases aligning to TRBD1. J was trimmed by 5 bases and V by 3 bases; bases with no gene match: 3. This CDR3 has 14 amino acids. Per germline, CDR1 PRHDT and CDR2 FYEKMQ (reference sequence). CDR3 bases: TGTGCCAGCAGCTTGGGACAGGGGAAAACTGAAGCTTTCTTT. Translated, it gives CASSLGQGKTEAFF.

This clonotype was detected ten times or more. V gene TRBV6-2 or TRBV6-3 combines with J gene TRBJ2-7; unclear D gene. Trimming took off 4 bases at V and 0 bases at J, with 4 bases between the two ends. Germline-derived CDR1 and CDR2 are MNHEY and SVGEGT. The CDR3 runs to 12 residues. The CDR3 DNA sequence: TGTGCCAGCAGTTCGAGCTCCTACGAGCAGTACTTC. Translating it yields CASSSSSYEQYF.

This clonotype showed up many times. This chain links TRBV20-1 with TRBJ1-1, with a tentative D call TRBD1 (5 bases). Germline V gene lookup returns CDR1 DFQATT and CDR2 SNEGSKA (reference sequence). Trimming took 3 bases from V and 5 from J, leaving 10 bases between them. The CDR3 has 12 residues. The CDR3 sequence is CSASPGRTEAFF. Here the CDR3 DNA reads TGCAGTGCTAGCCCAGGGAGGACTGAAGCTTTCTTT.

The V and J genes are TRBV6-1 and TRBJ2-7; D tentatively fits TRBD1 or TRBD2 (5 bases each). The CDR3 is 14 amino acids. Trimming removed 4 bases from V and 3 bases from J, with 13 bases in between. CDR1 is MNHNS, CDR2 SASEGT, per germline. CDR3 in amino acids: CASSVSGRGYEQYF. The CDR3 DNA reads TGTGCCAGCAGTGTTTCAGGGAGAGGCTACGAGCAGTACTTC.

In this sample, this clonotype turned up many times. The rearrangement links TRBV28 to TRBJ2-3, with 8 bases matching TRBD1. This CDR3 has 15 amino acids. The V and J ends lost 5 bases and 3 bases, in that order; junction bases with no gene match: 7. Germline CDR1 is MDHEN and CDR2 is SYDVKM. The DNA of the CDR3 is TGTGCCAGCAGTCCAACCGACAGGGGAACAGATACGCAGTATTTT. This translates into CASSPTDRGTDTQYF.

This clonotype was observed a handful of times. The J gene is TRBJ2-2, the V gene TRBV7-6; 9 nucleotides agree with TRBD1. V dropped 1 base and J dropped 4; count of bases not matched to a gene: 1. The CDR3 is 15 amino acids. Germline-derived CDR1 and CDR2 are SGHVS and FNYEAQ. CDR3 nucleotides: TGTGCCAGCAGCTTAGAGACAGGGGGCACCGGGGAGCTGTTTTTT. Encoded protein: CASSLETGGTGELFF.

This clonotype was observed many times. The V gene is TRBV14, the J gene TRBJ1-1; D is uncertain. V was pared by 2 bases and J by 2 bases, with 12 bases between. Looked up from germline, CDR1 is SGHDN and CDR2 is FVKESK. CDR3 length: 15 residues. This chain's CDR3 is CASSQSAVFNTEAFF. CDR3 in DNA: TGTGCCAGCAGCCAATCGGCAGTATTTAACACTGAAGCTTTCTTT.

The chain uses TRBV6-6 and TRBJ1-5, with D perhaps matching TRBD1 (5 bases). The CDR3 sequence is 15 residues long. Germline-derived CDR1 and CDR2 are MNHNY and SVGAGI (reference sequence). The ends were cut back, 0 bases at V and 4 bases at J, with 10 bases in the middle. The CDR3 sequence is CASSYSQGRNQPQHF. CDR3 nucleotides: TGTGCCAGCAGTTACTCGCAGGGACGGAATCAGCCCCAGCATTTT.

This clonotype was counted ten times or more. V is TRBV30 and J is TRBJ2-3; D is unresolved. V lost 1 base, J lost 4 bases, and 15 bases lay in between. Germline V gene data show CDR1 as GTSNPN and CDR2 as SVGIG (reference sequence). The CDR3 consists of 15 residues. In DNA form, the CDR3 reads TGTGCCTGGAGTGGCCGCAGCTGGTTTCCAGATACGCAGTATTTT. As protein: CAWSGRSWFPDTQYF.

This clonotype was observed at least ten times. V is TRBV6-5 and J is TRBJ2-7; possible D gene TRBD2, 6 bases. Trimming took off 5 bases at V and 6 bases at J, with 17 bases between the two ends. The CDR3 consists of 14 residues. Germline V gene data show CDR1 as MNHEY and CDR2 as SVGAGI. CDR3 in amino acids: CASSNPGPGVEQYF. DNA of the CDR3: TGTGCCAGCAGTAATCCGGGACCGGGGGTCGAGCAGTACTTC.

V usage is TRBV4-2 and J usage is TRBJ1-2; no clear D gene. The germline gives CDR1 LGHNA, CDR2 YNFKEQ. The V gene lost 1 base and the J gene lost 4 bases, with 10 bases spanning the gap. There are 14 residues in the CDR3. The CDR3 nucleotides read TGTGCCAGCAGCCAAGGGCGGGGATCCTATGGCTACACCTTC. This gives the protein CASSQGRGSYGYTF.

This clonotype was picked up a small number of times. The genes are TRBV29-1 and TRBJ1-1; D not resolved. Germline V CDR1 and CDR2: SQVTM, ANQGSEA. The CDR3 sequence is 13 residues long. Trimming pared 8 bases from V and 2 bases from J, leaving 15 bases between. The CDR3 bases are TGCAGCTCTATGTGGAGAACTAACACTGAAGCTTTCTTT. Amino acids: CSSMWRTNTEAFF.

The rearrangement joins TRBV10-3 to TRBJ2-7; tentative D call: TRBD1 (6 bases). Looked up from germline, CDR1 is ENHRY and CDR2 is SYGVKD. Trimming left V 2 bases short and J 6 bases short, with 17 bases between. The CDR3 runs 15 residues. In DNA form, the CDR3 reads TGTGCCATCAGTGAGCCGGGACACGTACTCGGCGAGCAGTACTTC. This gives the protein CAISEPGHVLGEQYF.

This clonotype was counted ten times or more. This sequence joins TRBV20-1 and TRBJ2-3; unclear D gene. V was cut by 5 bases and J by 0 bases, with 12 bases left in between. This CDR3 comprises 14 residues. Germline loops: CDR1 DFQATT, CDR2 SNEGSKA (reference sequence). CDR3 nucleotides: TGCAGTGCTCGGGCACCGCGTAGCACAGATACGCAGTATTTT. It specifies CSARAPRSTDTQYF.

The sample holds one count of this clonotype. The V call is TRBV5-5, the J call TRBJ1-1; possibly TRBD1 for D (6 bases). This CDR3 is 12 amino acids long. The V gene's germline CDR1 is SGHKS and CDR2 YYEKEE (reference sequence). V was pared by 4 bases and J by 10 bases, with 14 bases between. The CDR3 nucleotides read TGTGCCAGCAGCCCGCCAGGCAGGGGAGCTTTCTTT. Amino acids: CASSPPGRGAFF.

The chain is built from TRBV28 and TRBJ1-2, with D possibly being TRBD1 (5 bases). CDR3 length equals 13 residues. Germline V gives CDR1 MDHEN, CDR2 SYDVKM. Trimming shortened V by 2 bases and J by 6 bases, and 10 bases separated the two germline ends. The CDR3 loop is CASSLGGKDGYTF. The CDR3 region has the DNA TGTGCCAGCAGTTTAGGGGGAAAAGATGGCTACACCTTC.

This clonotype was recorded a few times. The chain uses TRBV29-1 and TRBJ2-1; maybe TRBD2 (6 bases). This CDR3 is built from 13 residues. The germline V gene encodes CDR1 SQVTM and CDR2 ANQGSEA. Trimming shortened V by 1 base and J by 12 bases, and 16 bases separated the two germline ends. The CDR3 DNA sequence: TGCAGCGTTGAAGCTAGCCCGGGGGATCGGCAGTTCTTC. It is translated as CSVEASPGDRQFF.

The chain has TRBV29-1 and TRBJ2-7, with a weak D call TRBD1 (5 bases). V was pared by 2 bases and J by 3 bases, with 14 bases between. This CDR3 is built from 14 residues. Germline lookup yields CDR1 SQVTM and CDR2 ANQGSEA. The CDR3 is CSVESGPVDYEQYF. The DNA for the CDR3 is TGCAGCGTTGAATCAGGGCCCGTCGACTACGAGCAGTACTTC.

The chain combines TRBV5-1 with TRBJ2-5; 9 bases align to TRBD1. From germline, CDR1 is SGHRS and CDR2 YFSETQ. V shed 5 bases and J 4 bases; nucleotides not matched to a gene: 9. CDR3 size: 15 residues. This chain's CDR3 is CASSRGQGYGETQYF. CDR3 coding DNA: TGCGCCAGCAGTCGCGGACAGGGGTACGGAGAGACCCAGTACTTC.

This clonotype was seen many times. The chain employs TRBV12-3 or TRBV12-4 and TRBJ1-2; D perhaps matches TRBD1 (5 bases). V lost 6 bases and J lost 3, with 11 bases in between. The CDR3 runs to 13 residues. DNA for the CDR3: TGTGCCAGCAGCCCGGGACGGTACTATGGCTACACCTTC. Translation gives CASSPGRYYGYTF.

The table lists this clonotype with a few counts. The genes are TRBV20-1 and TRBJ2-4; D gene uncertain. Trimming shortened V by 3 bases and J by 0 bases, and 12 bases separated the two germline ends. The CDR3 spans 15 residues. Germline CDR1 DFQATT, CDR2 SNEGSKA (reference sequence). This CDR3 reads CSARGIIRAKNIQYF. The CDR3 bases are TGCAGTGCTAGGGGGATCATAAGAGCCAAAAACATTCAGTACTTC.

This clonotype was picked up a small number of times. The gene calls are TRBV4-3 and TRBJ2-1; a possible D gene is TRBD1 (5 bases). The CDR3 length is 14 residues. CDR1 LGHNA and CDR2 YSLEER come from the germline V gene. Trimming took 3 bases from V and 5 from J, leaving 11 bases between them. This CDR3 reads CASSQQTEDNEQFF. The CDR3 DNA sequence: TGCGCCAGCAGCCAGCAGACAGAAGACAATGAGCAGTTCTTC.

This chain connects TRBV5-6 to TRBJ2-7, with D uncertain. This CDR3 is 16 amino acids long. V lost 4 bases to trimming and J lost 2 bases, with 19 bases between them. In germline, CDR1 is SGHDT, CDR2 YYEEEE. The CDR3 DNA sequence: TGTGCCAGCAGCCCGACTCCCATAGGGTTCACCTACGAGCAGTACTTC. It is translated as CASSPTPIGFTYEQYF. Full variable domain (remainder filled in from reference TRBV5-6 and TRBJ2-7): DAGVTQSPTHLIKTRGQQVTLRCSPKSGHDTVSWYQQALGQGPQFIFQYYEEEERQRGNFPDRFSGHQFPNYSSELNVNALLLGDSALYLCASSPTPIGFTYEQYFGPGTRLTVT.

The chain employs TRBV29-1 and TRBJ1-2, with D hard to call. In germline, CDR1 is SQVTM, CDR2 ANQGSEA. There are 13 residues in the CDR3. The V and J ends lost 5 bases and 7 bases respectively, with 17 bases between them. CDR3 DNA sequence: TGCAGCGTTTCTGGTTCCTTTGGGAGTGGCTACACCTTC. The encoded protein is CSVSGSFGSGYTF.

CDR3 DNA sequence: TGTGCCAACCGGGGCTGTGATCACCAAGAGACCCAGTACTTC. It encodes CANRGCDHQETQYF. The chain links TRBV7-3 to TRBJ2-5; D is tentatively TRBD1 or TRBD2 (5 bases each). With 10 bases removed from V and 0 bases from J, the gap between germline ends came to 15 bases. This CDR3 is 14 amino acids long. Per the germline V gene, CDR1 is SGHTA and CDR2 is FQGTGA.